This TCR beta chain was captured in a study of tumor-infiltrating lymphocytes in primary liver carcinoma (TCRdb year 2017). Regarding the complete study: Of the five patients (three men and two women, aged 30 to 69 years), four had hepatocellular carcinoma and one had combined HCC and intrahepatic cholangiocarcinoma. The five patients had tumors staged T1-T3 N0M0, with maximum diameters ranging from roughly 4 to 10 cm. Samples yielded roughly 3.65 to 7.5 million productive TCRbeta reads; read depth did not differ significantly between tissue types. Across five regions of each liver tumor, along with adjacent normal tissue and blood, the study brought together TCRbeta repertoire sequencing, expression microarrays and whole-exome sequencing. TCRbeta repertoire sequencing covered 35 specimens from 5 patients: 25 tumor regions, 5 adjacent noncancerous liver tissues and 5 peripheral blood samples. Agilent mRNA microarray profiling was performed on the 25 to 30 tumor region samples to relate TCRbeta repertoire diversity to the local molecular phenotype. Repertoires from technical replicates were highly reproducible, with mean shared-clone rates about 0.86 and correlation coefficients above 0.95. What the study reported, not specific to this receptor: Because the samples were bulk and unsorted, CD4+ and CD8+ T cell repertoires could not be compared. Pairs of tumor regions showed greater repertoire overlap (mean 36%) than tumor-adjacent pairs (about 17%) or tumor-blood pairs (approximately 14%), which is consistent with antigen-driven expansion. Just about 7-25% of top clones turned up in all five regions of a tumor, which suggests spatial heterogeneity among tumor-infiltrating T cells. Because sequencing covered only the TCR beta chain and unpaired alpha chains were not captured, true repertoire diversity is likely underestimated. A significantly larger repertoire fraction was made up by the top 250 clones in tumors than in blood (p = 0.039). The study included only four or five patients, and the authors note findings should be validated in a larger study.

Starting from around 520 ng total RNA, TCRbeta-specific cDNA was produced by reverse transcription with a constant-region primer and ProtoScript II reverse transcriptase. Three nested multiplex PCR rounds, following a slightly modified ARM-PCR procedure, were used to build the TCRbeta libraries. Multiplex TRBV1-TRBV30 forward primers and a Cbeta reverse primer were used in the first two PCR rounds, each of which was run for 10 cycles. Sample barcodes and Illumina adapters were added in a final 25-cycle PCR with Deep VentR polymerase. Amplicons of 200-500 bp were gel-purified with a QIAquick gel extraction kit before sequencing. TCRbeta amplicons were sequenced on an Illumina HiSeq 2500 with 250-bp paired-end reads. The paper's data handling went like this. Quality trimming of reads was performed with Trimmomatic v0.33, and paired reads were merged with FLASH v1.2.11 so that full CDR3 sequences could be recovered. V, D and J germline segments were assigned to the rearranged TCRbeta sequences using MiGEC v1.2.1b. Clonotype statistics and Shannon-Wiener diversity indices were calculated with VDJtools v1.0.0. Except for diversity analysis, only the 250 most abundant clonotypes of each sample were used in subsequent analyses to reduce sampling bias. In-frame beta chains were kept once TCRdb had trimmed the public reads at Q25 with fastp and called clones with MiXCR. Rows are unified per CDR3 protein, each entry keeping the most common DNA and genes. The V and J calls shown here were made by TCRdb, not taken from the authors' results. The sample includes approximately 73,000 distinct CDR3 sequences, with 71% observed a single time. Clones ranked in the top ten supply roughly 13% of the sample.

The germline V and J ends show losses of 5 bases and 7 bases respectively, and no gene match explains 10 bases of the junction. Taken from cysteine to phenylalanine, the CDR3 has 14 residues. CDR3 DNA is the only sequence kept; it has 42 bases, read in frame from the first base. The CDR1 and CDR2 encoded by the germline V gene are MNHEY and SVGAGI. Without any cell sorting, total RNA and DNA were co-extracted from roughly 18-30 mg of bulk tissue using the AllPrep DNA/RNA mini kit. Roughly five patients with histopathologically diagnosed primary liver carcinoma underwent surgical resection in China between 2015 and 2016. Chronic HBV infection was present in the patients, and the patients were treatment-naive at sampling. Each tumor was sampled at five spatially separated regions: the tumor centre plus the superior, inferior, left-lateral and right-lateral poles. Histology showed that every tumor sample contained more than 75% viable tumor cells. Fresh tumor and adjacent tissue pieces were bisected; one half was stored in RNAlater at -80°C, the other sent for histology.

Comment on this clonotype: The antigen this receptor binds is unknown. Qualities for individual bases were not recorded, and no much larger clone is one base off.

The sequenced sample consisted of liver tumor tissue from sampling region 4. The label giving this sample's cell subset or site can be read as: tumor region T4, right-lateral pole. The chain joins TRBV6-5 to TRBJ2-7; 8 of the junction bases match TRBD1. The receptor comes from a woman aged 55-70 years with primary liver carcinoma and hepatitis B virus infection. The DNA is TGTGCCAGCAGTCGACAGGGGCCACTCAATGAGCAGTACTTC. The translation is CASSRQGPLNEQYF.